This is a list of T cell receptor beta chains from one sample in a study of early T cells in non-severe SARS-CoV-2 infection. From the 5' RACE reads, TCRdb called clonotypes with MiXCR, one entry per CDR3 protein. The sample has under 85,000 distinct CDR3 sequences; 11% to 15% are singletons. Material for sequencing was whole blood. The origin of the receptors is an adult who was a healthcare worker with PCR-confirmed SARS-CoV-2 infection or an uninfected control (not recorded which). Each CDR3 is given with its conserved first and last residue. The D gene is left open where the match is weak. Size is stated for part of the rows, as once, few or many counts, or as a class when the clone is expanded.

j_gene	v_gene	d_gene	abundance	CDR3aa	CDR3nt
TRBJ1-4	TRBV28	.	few	CASMEGRRSNEKLFF	TGTGCCAGCATGGAAGGTCGGCGGTCTAATGAAAAACTGTTTTTT
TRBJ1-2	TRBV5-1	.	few	CASSFGSLGDYGYTF	TGCGCCAGCAGCTTCGGGTCGCTAGGGGACTATGGCTACACCTTC
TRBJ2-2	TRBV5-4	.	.	CASGGLKNTGELFF	TGTGCCAGCGGGGGACTCAAGAACACCGGGGAGCTGTTTTTT
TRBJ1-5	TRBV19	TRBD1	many	CASSIRQGARQPQHF	TGTGCCAGTAGTATCCGACAGGGGGCTAGGCAGCCCCAGCATTTT
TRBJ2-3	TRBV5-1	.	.	CASSFSSGGTDTQYF	TGCGCCAGCAGCTTCTCAAGCGGCGGCACAGATACGCAGTATTTT
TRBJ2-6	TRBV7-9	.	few	CASSPRGAALRGANVLTF	TGTGCCAGCAGCCCGAGGGGGGCGGCCCTCCGTGGGGCCAACGTCCTGACTTTC
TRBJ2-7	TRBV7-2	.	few	CASSLNRDYEQYF	TGTGCCAGCAGCTTGAACAGAGATTACGAGCAGTACTTC
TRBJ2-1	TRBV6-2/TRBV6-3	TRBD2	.	CASSVTSGGDAYNEQFF	TGTGCCAGCAGTGTTACTAGCGGGGGGGATGCATACAATGAGCAGTTCTTC
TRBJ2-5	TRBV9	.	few	CASRSQETQYF	TGTGCCAGCAGGTCCCAAGAGACCCAGTACTTC
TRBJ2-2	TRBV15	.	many	CATSSLRVRATGELFF	TGTGCCACCAGCAGTTTGAGAGTGCGGGCAACCGGGGAGCTGTTTTTT
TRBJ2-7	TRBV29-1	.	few	CSALLPQGSPYEQYF	TGCAGCGCTCTACTTCCACAGGGAAGCCCCTACGAGCAGTACTTC
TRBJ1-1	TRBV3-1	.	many	CASSPASMNTEAFF	TGTGCCAGCAGCCCCGCCTCAATGAACACTGAAGCTTTCTTT